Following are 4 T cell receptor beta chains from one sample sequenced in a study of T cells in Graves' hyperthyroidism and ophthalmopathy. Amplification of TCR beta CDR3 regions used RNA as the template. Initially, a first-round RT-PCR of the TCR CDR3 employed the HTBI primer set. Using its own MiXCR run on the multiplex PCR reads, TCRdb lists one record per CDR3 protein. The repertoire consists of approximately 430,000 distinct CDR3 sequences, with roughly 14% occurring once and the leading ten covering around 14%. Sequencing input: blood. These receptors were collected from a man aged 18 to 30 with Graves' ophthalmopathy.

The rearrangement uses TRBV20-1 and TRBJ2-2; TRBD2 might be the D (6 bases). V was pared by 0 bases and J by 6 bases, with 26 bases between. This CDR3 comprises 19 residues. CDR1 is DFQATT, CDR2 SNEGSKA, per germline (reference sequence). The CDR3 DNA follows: TGCAGTGCTAGAGATAGCGCGATTTCAGGCCCCCGCGGGGCCGGGGAGCTGTTTTTT. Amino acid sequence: CSARDSAISGPRGAGELFF.

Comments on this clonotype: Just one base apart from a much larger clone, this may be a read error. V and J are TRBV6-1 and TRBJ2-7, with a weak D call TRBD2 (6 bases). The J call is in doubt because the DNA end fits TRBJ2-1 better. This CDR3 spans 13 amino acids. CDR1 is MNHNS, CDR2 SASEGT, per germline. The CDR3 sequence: CASRRLDPYEQFF. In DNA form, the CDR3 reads TGTGCCAGCAGAAGACTAGATCCCTACGAGCAGTTCTTC.

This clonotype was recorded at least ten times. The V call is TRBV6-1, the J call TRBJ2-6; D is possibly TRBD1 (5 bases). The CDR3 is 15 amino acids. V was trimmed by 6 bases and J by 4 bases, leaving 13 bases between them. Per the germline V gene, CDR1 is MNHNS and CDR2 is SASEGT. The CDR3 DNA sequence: TGTGCCAGCAGCGTTGACAGACCCGGGGCCAACGTCCTGACTTTC. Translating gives CASSVDRPGANVLTF.

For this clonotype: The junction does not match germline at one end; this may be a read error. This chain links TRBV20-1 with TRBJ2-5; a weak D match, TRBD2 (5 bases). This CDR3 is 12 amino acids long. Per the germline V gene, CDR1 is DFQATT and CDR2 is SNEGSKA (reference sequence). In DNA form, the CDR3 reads TGCAGTGCGGGAGTTGGCATAACGACCCAGTGCTTC. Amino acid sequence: CSAGVGITTQCF.